Listed here is a single TCR beta chain. This clonotype showed up many times. This clone's antigen is unknown. No much larger clone exists at a distance of one base, and base qualities are not known. From the germline V gene (reference sequence), CDR1 is DFQATT and CDR2 is SNEGSKA. The CDR3 has 16 amino acids, counting the end cysteine and phenylalanine. Only CDR3 DNA remains: 48 bases, in frame from the first base. Germline trimming amounts to 3 bases on V and 2 bases on J, with 7 as the count of junction bases outside the gene matches. This entry is derived from a study of spatial heterogeneity in lung cancer (dated by TCRdb to between 2018 and 2021). As for the study more broadly: More beta-chain than alpha-chain transcripts were consistently detected, likely reflecting higher beta-chain transcript abundance. A strong correlation was found between TCR transcript counts in tumor regions and a T cell transcriptional module score from matched bulk RNA-seq. In the raw uncorrected reads, each unique combination of TCR and UMI appeared on average more than ten times. The study quantitatively compared TCR alpha and beta repertoires across multiple tumor regions, matched nontumor lung and blood in non-small cell lung cancer. TCR repertoire features were related to nonsynonymous mutation counts determined by whole-exome sequencing of tumor tissue. At surgery, over 200 tumor regions, some 61 matched nontumor lung samples and 56 PBMC samples were TCR-sequenced for both alpha and beta chains. The investigation overall reported the following: The tumor nonsynonymous mutation count correlated with the number of expanded alpha and beta TCRs within the tumor. Estimated TCR-seq coverage of tumor T cells was only around 6.7% for alpha chains and 12% to 15% for beta chains. Counts of ubiquitous and regional expanded TCRs were found to correlate with counts of ubiquitous and regional nonsynonymous mutations, respectively. Confirming at a functional level the hypothesis that regional TCRs recognize regional mutations was considered to require additional single-cell paired TCR alpha and beta sequencing.

Receptors were amplified or captured by 5' RACE. The sequencer was a NextSeq 500. The TCR library protocol attached a unique molecular identifier to each TCR cDNA molecule to allow correction of PCR and sequencing errors. The study's processing was this. Decombinator tools were used for TCR identification, UMI-based error correction and CDR3 extraction. Expanded TCRs were defined as those above a frequency of 2 per 1,000, corresponding to the top 1% of the tumor frequency distribution. Expanded tumor TCRs were classed as regional if statistically deemed absent (corrected P<0.05) from at least one tumor region, otherwise ubiquitous. Renyi diversity was computed with the R vegan package after each repertoire had been subsampled 100 times to 5,000 TCRs. CDR3 similarity networks were constructed using string-kernel similarity of amino acid triplets, with links drawn between CDR3s whose pairwise similarity was above 0.82. TCRdb reprocessing: public reads trimmed at Q25 with fastp, clones called with MiXCR, in-frame beta chains kept. Here each entry gathers all rows of one CDR3 protein and keeps the most common genes and DNA. The V and J calls were not made by the authors but by TCRdb's processing. The sample table holds around 13,000 distinct CDR3 sequences, of which 5.1% were seen once. Together, the top ten hold 20% to 25% of the sample.

Interpreted using the paper, the time point label stands for: sample taken at primary tumor resection. Samples were obtained from over 70 patients with early-stage, untreated non-small cell lung cancer from the lung TRACERx cohort. TCR sequencing used whole RNA extracted from tumor and nontumor lung tissue, or from cryopreserved PBMC samples, without cell sorting. Patients were selected for TCR sequencing only if sufficient RNA was available from at least two tumor regions. A lung pathologist reviewed the tumor and adjacent nontumor lung specimens before the specimens were selected. Recombination linked TRBV20-1 to TRBJ2-3; 11 bases in between match TRBD2. The TCR originated in a male donor with early-stage non-small cell lung cancer. The sequenced sample was lung tumor tissue, obtained at surgery. CDR3 protein: CSASWASGGLTDTQYF. The DNA sequence is as follows: TGCAGTGCTAGTTGGGCTAGCGGGGGGCTCACAGATACGCAGTATTTT.